Described below is a single T cell receptor (beta chain) sequence and its context. This entry belongs to a study of blood T cell repertoires in COVID-19. Study-level information: Collection of acute and convalescent COVID-19 samples took place in the United States, Italy and Spain.

Participants, 18 to 89 years old, spanned around 25 US areas. Cohorts were based on clinical histories the participants reported. Two negative PCRs, clearance, or symptom resolution characterized the recovered Cohort 3 donors. This CDR3 spans 12 amino acids. V dropped 0 bases and J dropped 9 bases, with 7 bases sitting between them. Germline V gene data show CDR1 as SGDLS and CDR2 as YYNGEE. TCRdb keeps only in-frame clones here, not all; method: immunoSEQ multiplex PCR. The sample lists 310,000 or so clones; 85% to 90% were seen once. The origin of this receptor is a woman between 18 and 29 years old who had recovered from COVID-19. The sample was PBMCs or T cells enriched from blood (not recorded which). This chain uses TRBV9 with TRBJ2-1; D gene uncertain. This CDR3 is CASSVGATEQFF. In DNA form, the CDR3 reads TGTGCCAGCAGCGTAGGAGCAACTGAGCAGTTCTTC. Looking up the rest from reference TRBV9 and TRBJ2-1 gives the full variable domain: DSGVTQTPKHLITATGQRVTLRCSPRSGDLSVYWYQQSLDQGLQFLIQYYNGEERAKGNILERFSAQQFPDLHSELNLSSLELGDSALYFCASSVGATEQFFGPGTRLTVL.